This TCR beta chain was profiled in a study of spatial heterogeneity in lung cancer. Whole-study context: In raw reads, more than 9.5 appearances on average were recorded for each unique TCR and UMI combination. Study-wide results and caveats: The study found that expanded intratumoral alpha and beta TCR counts tracked tumor mutation counts.

Ten or more counts support this clonotype. Its antigen is unidentified. Since the library was made to target alpha chains, this beta chain is a stray read and its abundance is not meaningful. V dropped 9 bases and J dropped 0 bases, with 12 bases sitting between them. Germline values: CDR1 MNHNY, CDR2 SVGAGI (reference sequence). The CDR3 extends over 13 amino acids. The time point was: sample taken at primary tumor resection. The donor population consisted of approximately 70 patients with untreated, early-stage non-small cell lung cancer. Whole RNA obtained from tumor, nontumor lung or frozen PBMC underwent sequencing without sorting. Individual TCR cDNA molecules each bore their own unique molecular identifier. TCRdb processed the 5' RACE reads anew with MiXCR; each CDR3 protein has one entry. The table shows under 20,000 distinct CDR3 sequences, with around 5% occurring only once.

The receptor comes from a female donor with early-stage non-small cell lung cancer. V and J are TRBV6-6 and TRBJ2-7; possible D gene TRBD2, 6 bases. This specimen consisted of lung tumor tissue, obtained at surgery. CDR3 coding DNA: TGTGCCAGTGGGCGGGATCCCTCCTACGAGCAGTACTTC. Its protein is CASGRDPSYEQYF.